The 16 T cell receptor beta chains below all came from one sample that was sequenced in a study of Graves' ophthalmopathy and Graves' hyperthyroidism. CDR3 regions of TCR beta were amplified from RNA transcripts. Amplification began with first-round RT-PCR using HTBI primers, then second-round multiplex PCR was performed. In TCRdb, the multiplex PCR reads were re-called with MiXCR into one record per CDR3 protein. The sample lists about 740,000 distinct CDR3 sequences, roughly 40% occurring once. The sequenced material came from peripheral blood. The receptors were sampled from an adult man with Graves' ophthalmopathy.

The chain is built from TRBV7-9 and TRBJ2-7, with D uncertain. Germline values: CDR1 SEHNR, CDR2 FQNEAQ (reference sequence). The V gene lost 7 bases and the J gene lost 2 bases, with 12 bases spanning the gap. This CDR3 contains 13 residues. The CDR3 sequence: CASTSPATYEQYF. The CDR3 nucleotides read TGTGCCAGCACCTCGCCAGCCACCTACGAGCAGTACTTC.

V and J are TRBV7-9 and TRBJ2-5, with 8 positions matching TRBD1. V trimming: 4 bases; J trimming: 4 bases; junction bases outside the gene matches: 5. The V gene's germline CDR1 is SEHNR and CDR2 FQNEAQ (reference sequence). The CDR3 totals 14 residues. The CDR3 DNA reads TGTGCCAGCAGCTCGGACAGGGTGGGAGAGACCCAGTACTTC. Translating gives CASSSDRVGETQYF. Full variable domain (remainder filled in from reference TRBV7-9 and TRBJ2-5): DTGVSQNPRHKITKRGQNVTFRCDPISEHNRLYWYRQTLGQGPEFLTYFQNEAQLEKSRLLSDRFSAERPKGSFSTLEIQRTEQGDSAMYLCASSSDRVGETQYFGPGTRLLVL.

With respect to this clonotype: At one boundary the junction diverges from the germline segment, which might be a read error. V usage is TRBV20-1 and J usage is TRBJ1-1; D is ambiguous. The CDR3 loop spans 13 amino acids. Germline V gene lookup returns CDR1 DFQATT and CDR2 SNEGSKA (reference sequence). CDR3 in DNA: TGCAGTGCTAGAGACGCGGGTGGCACTGAAGCTCTCTTT. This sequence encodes CSARDAGGTEALF.

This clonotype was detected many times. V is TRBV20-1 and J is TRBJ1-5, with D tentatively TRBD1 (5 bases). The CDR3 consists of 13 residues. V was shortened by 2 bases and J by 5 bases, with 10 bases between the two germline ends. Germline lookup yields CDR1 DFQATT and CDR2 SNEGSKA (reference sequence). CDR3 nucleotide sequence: TGCAGTGCTAGACCTGCAGGGCATCAGCCCCAGCATTTT. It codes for CSARPAGHQPQHF.

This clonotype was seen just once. The CDR3 here is CASRGLGEQYF. The DNA of the CDR3 is TGCGCCAGCAGGGGGTTAGGTGAGCAGTACTTC. The chain couples TRBV5-1 to TRBJ2-7; D is unresolved. The CDR3 is 11 residues long. Germline V gene sequence: CDR1 SGHRS, CDR2 YFSETQ. Between the trimmed V and J ends, which lost 5 bases and 7 bases, there was a span of 10 bases.

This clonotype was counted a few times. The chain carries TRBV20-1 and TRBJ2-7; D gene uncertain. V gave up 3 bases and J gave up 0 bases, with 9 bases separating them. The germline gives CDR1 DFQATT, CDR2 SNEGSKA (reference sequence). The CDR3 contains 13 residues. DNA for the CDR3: TGCAGTGCTAGCCTTAGTTTCTCCTACGAGCAGTACTTC. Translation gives CSASLSFSYEQYF.

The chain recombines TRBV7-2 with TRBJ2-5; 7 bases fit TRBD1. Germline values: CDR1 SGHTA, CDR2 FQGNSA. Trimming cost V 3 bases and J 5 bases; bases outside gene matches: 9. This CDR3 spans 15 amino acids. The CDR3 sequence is CASSLSGTATETQYF. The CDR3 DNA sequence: TGTGCCAGCAGCTTGTCCGGGACAGCAACCGAGACCCAGTACTTC. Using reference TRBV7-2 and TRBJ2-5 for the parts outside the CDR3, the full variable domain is GAGVSQSPSNKVTEKGKDVELRCDPISGHTALYWYRQSLGQGLEFLIYFQGNSAPDKSGLPSDRFSAERTGGSVSTLTIQRTQQEDSAVYLCASSLSGTATETQYFGPGTRLLVL.

CDR3 in amino acids: CASSAKVQNTGELFF. The CDR3 bases are TGTGCCAGCAGTGCTAAAGTCCAAAACACCGGGGAGCTGTTTTTT. The chain has TRBV25-1 and TRBJ2-2; D is undetermined. V was shortened by 4 bases and J by 2 bases, with 11 bases between the two germline ends. The V gene's germline CDR1 is MGHDK and CDR2 SYGVNS. This CDR3 is built from 15 residues.

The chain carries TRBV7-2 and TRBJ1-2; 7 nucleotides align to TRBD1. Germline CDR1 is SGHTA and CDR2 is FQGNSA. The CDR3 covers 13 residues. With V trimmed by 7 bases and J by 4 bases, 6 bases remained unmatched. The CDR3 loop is CASTTGTAYGYTF. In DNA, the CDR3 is TGTGCCAGCACCACAGGGACAGCCTATGGCTACACCTTC.

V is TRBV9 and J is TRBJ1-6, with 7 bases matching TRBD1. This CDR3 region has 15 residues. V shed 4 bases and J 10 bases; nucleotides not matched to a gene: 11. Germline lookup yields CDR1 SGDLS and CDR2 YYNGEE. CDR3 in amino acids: CASSPDGQALSPLHF. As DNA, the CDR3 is TGTGCCAGCAGCCCCGATGGACAGGCGTTGTCACCCCTCCACTTT. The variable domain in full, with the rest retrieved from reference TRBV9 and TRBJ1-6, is DSGVTQTPKHLITATGQRVTLRCSPRSGDLSVYWYQQSLDQGLQFLIQYYNGEERAKGNILERFSAQQFPDLHSELNLSSLELGDSALYFCASSPDGQALSPLHFGNGTRLTVT.

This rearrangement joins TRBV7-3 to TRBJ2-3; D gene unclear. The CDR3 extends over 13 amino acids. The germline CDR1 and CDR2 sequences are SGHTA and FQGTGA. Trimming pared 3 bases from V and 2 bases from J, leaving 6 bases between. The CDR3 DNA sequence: TGTGCCAGCAGCTTTGAGAACACAGATACGCAGTATTTT. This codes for CASSFENTDTQYF.

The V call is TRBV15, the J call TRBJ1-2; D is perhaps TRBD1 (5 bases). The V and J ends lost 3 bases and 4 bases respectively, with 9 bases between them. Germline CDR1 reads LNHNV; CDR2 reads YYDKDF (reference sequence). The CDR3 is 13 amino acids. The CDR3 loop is CATSSGTGYGYTF. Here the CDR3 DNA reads TGTGCCACCAGCAGCGGGACTGGCTATGGCTACACCTTC.

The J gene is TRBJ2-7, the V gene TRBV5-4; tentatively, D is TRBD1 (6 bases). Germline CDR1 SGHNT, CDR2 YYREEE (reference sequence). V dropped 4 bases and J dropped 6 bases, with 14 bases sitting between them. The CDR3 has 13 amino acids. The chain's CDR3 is CASSVDRTREQYF. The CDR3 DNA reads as TGTGCCAGCAGCGTCGACAGGACCCGCGAGCAGTACTTC.

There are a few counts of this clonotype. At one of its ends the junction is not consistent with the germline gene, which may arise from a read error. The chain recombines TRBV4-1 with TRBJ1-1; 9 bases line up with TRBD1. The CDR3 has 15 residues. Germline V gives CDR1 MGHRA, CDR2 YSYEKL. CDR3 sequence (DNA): TGTGCCAGCGCCCGACAGGGGGGCTCGAGAACTGAAGCTTTCTTT. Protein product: CASARQGGSRTEAFF.

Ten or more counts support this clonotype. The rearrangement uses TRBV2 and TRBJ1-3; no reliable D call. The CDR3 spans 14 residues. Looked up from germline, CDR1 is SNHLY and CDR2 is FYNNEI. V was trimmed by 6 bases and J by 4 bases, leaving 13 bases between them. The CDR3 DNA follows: TGTGCCAGCAGAGCTGCCGAGCTGGGAAACACCATATATTTT. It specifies CASRAAELGNTIYF.

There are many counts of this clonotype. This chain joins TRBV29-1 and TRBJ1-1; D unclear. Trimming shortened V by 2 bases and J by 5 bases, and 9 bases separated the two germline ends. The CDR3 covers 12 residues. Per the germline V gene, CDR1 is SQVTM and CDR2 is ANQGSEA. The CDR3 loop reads CSVENWGTEAFF. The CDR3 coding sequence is TGCAGCGTTGAAAATTGGGGAACTGAAGCTTTCTTT.